The 18 T cell receptor beta chains in this list originate from one sample, sequenced in a study of blood T cells in healthy people across ages. Primers used in a second PCR of roughly 6 to 11 cycles were a sample-barcoded 5' primer and a J-beta primer mix. One entry per CDR3 protein results from TCRdb running MiXCR on the 5' RACE reads. In the table there are around 2 million distinct CDR3 sequences, 30% to 40% of which are singletons. The specimen was blood. Receptors were obtained from a human donor in good health.

This sequence joins TRBV12-3 or TRBV12-4 and TRBJ2-1; 14 nucleotides line up with TRBD2. Trimming at V came to 8 bases and at J to 7 bases, leaving 7 bases not matched to a gene. This CDR3 has 15 residues. The CDR3 DNA reads as TGTGCCAGCGGCCCCGGGACTAGCGGGAGTAATGAGCAGTTCTTC. Amino acids: CASGPGTSGSNEQFF.

Only a few counts were recorded for this clonotype. The gene calls are TRBV29-1 and TRBJ2-3, with D perhaps assigned TRBD1 or TRBD2 (6 bases each). This CDR3 is built from 15 residues. The V gene lost 6 bases and the J gene lost 2 bases, with 18 bases spanning the gap. Germline CDR1 is SQVTM and CDR2 is ANQGSEA. CDR3 DNA: TGCAGCGTCCGGAGGGCAGGGGAGACCACAGATACGCAGTATTTT. It yields the protein CSVRRAGETTDTQYF.

This clonotype was counted a few times. The chain uses TRBV2 and TRBJ2-4, with TRBD2 matching over 7 bases. The J call may be mistaken, given a closer DNA end match to TRBJ2-7. In germline, CDR1 is SNHLY, CDR2 FYNNEI. This CDR3 comprises 14 residues. CDR3 in DNA: TGTGCCAGCACTCAACAGCGGGGCAGCTACGAGCAGTACTTC. It specifies CASTQQRGSYEQYF.

The rearrangement uses TRBV6-6 and TRBJ2-4; no clear D gene. The germline V and J ends were trimmed by 2 bases and 0 bases, with 8 bases remaining between them. CDR3 length: 15 amino acids. CDR1 is MNHNY, CDR2 SVGAGI, per germline (reference sequence). CDR3 coding DNA: TGTGCCAGCAGTTACGGGGTACTAGCCAAAAACATTCAGTACTTC. Residues: CASSYGVLAKNIQYF.

The chain couples TRBV5-1 to TRBJ2-5, with 9 bases that match TRBD2. The junction had 14 bases not matched to a gene; V was cut back by 4 bases and J by 7 bases. CDR3 length: 16 residues. Germline CDR1 reads SGHRS; CDR2 reads YFSETQ. The chain's CDR3 is CASSKGNSGGSGTQYF. CDR3 bases: TGCGCCAGCAGCAAAGGGAATAGCGGGGGTTCCGGGACCCAGTACTTC.

This clonotype was seen only a few times. The chain recombines TRBV5-6 with TRBJ2-1, with D tentatively TRBD2 (6 bases). V was cut by 7 bases and J by 8 bases, with 13 bases left in between. Germline V gives CDR1 SGHDT, CDR2 YYEEEE. The CDR3 contains 12 residues. The CDR3, as DNA: TGTGCCAGCTGGAGGGGTATCGATGAGCAGTTCTTC. Protein: CASWRGIDEQFF.

V gene TRBV12-5 combines with J gene TRBJ1-5, with 7 bases matching TRBD1. CDR3 size: 16 residues. The germline CDR1 and CDR2 sequences are LGHNT and FRNRAP. The V and J ends lost 0 bases and 6 bases, in that order; junction bases with no gene match: 8. The CDR3 DNA follows: TGTGCTAGTGGTTTGGTTGTCACAGGGGACGGTCAGCCCCAGCATTTT. Translated, it gives CASGLVVTGDGQPQHF.

This chain links TRBV29-1 with TRBJ2-3; 7 nucleotides agree with TRBD1. This CDR3 spans 12 amino acids. J was trimmed by 6 bases and V by 7 bases; bases with no gene match: 7. CDR1 SQVTM and CDR2 ANQGSEA come from the germline V gene. The CDR3 sequence is CSAGQVVDTQYF. As DNA, the CDR3 is TGCAGCGCAGGACAGGTTGTGGATACGCAGTATTTT.

This clonotype has more than one count but fewer than ten. The chain couples TRBV4-3 to TRBJ1-2; D might be TRBD1 (6 bases). The CDR3 totals 15 residues. Germline CDR1 and CDR2: LGHNA and YSLEER. V lost 0 bases to trimming and J lost 4 bases, with 12 bases between them. CDR3 sequence: CASSQDWGGTYGYTF. The CDR3 bases are TGCGCCAGCAGCCAAGATTGGGGGGGCACCTATGGCTACACCTTC.

The chain recombines TRBV4-3 with TRBJ2-2; 7 bases line up with TRBD1. The V gene's germline CDR1 is LGHNA and CDR2 YSLEER. This CDR3 contains 14 residues. Trimming removed 8 bases from V and 7 bases from J; junction bases left unmatched: 10. The CDR3 is CASGKRQGIGELFF. The CDR3 DNA follows: TGCGCCAGCGGCAAAAGACAGGGAATCGGGGAGCTGTTTTTT.

J is TRBJ1-1 and V is TRBV19; no clear D. Germline V gene lookup returns CDR1 LNHDA and CDR2 SQIVND (reference sequence). CDR3 length: 13 residues. V was cut by 7 bases and J by 0 bases, with 9 bases left in between. DNA for the CDR3: TGTGCCAGTAAGGGCAGACTGAACACTGAAGCTTTCTTT. Translation gives CASKGRLNTEAFF.

This clonotype has a count of ten or more. V is TRBV29-1 and J is TRBJ2-7, with 9 bases identical to TRBD1. CDR3 size: 14 residues. The germline CDR1 and CDR2 sequences are SQVTM and ANQGSEA. Trimming cost V 6 bases and J 4 bases; bases outside gene matches: 10. The CDR3 is CSVEEGDRAYEQYF. The CDR3 DNA reads TGCAGCGTGGAGGAAGGGGACAGGGCGTACGAGCAGTACTTC.

V usage is TRBV10-2 and J usage is TRBJ2-6, with 7 bases aligning to TRBD2. CDR1 and CDR2 from the germline V gene are WSHSY and SAAADI. The CDR3 spans 16 residues. Germline trimming cut 0 bases from V and 2 bases from J; bases unmatched to any gene: 1. The CDR3 nucleotides read TGCGCCAGCAGTGAGTCGGGGGGGACTGGGGCCAACGTCCTGACTTTC. Protein sequence: CASSESGGTGANVLTF.

This clonotype showed up just a few times. This sequence joins TRBV9 and TRBJ1-1; no definite D call. The germline V gene has CDR1 SGDLS and CDR2 YYNGEE. V was trimmed by 0 bases and J by 5 bases, leaving 8 bases between them. This CDR3 region has 13 residues. For the CDR3, the DNA is TGTGCCAGCAGCGTAGGGCAGCGGACTGAAGCTTTCTTT. It specifies CASSVGQRTEAFF.

This clonotype turned up a few times. The J gene is TRBJ2-1, the V gene TRBV7-2, with D maybe TRBD2 (6 bases). The V end lost 0 bases, the J end lost 8 bases, and 11 bases lay between the germline ends. This CDR3 is 14 amino acids long. Germline V gene data show CDR1 as SGHTA and CDR2 as FQGNSA. In DNA form, the CDR3 reads TGTGCCAGCAGCTTAGCTGGCGGGAAGGATGAGCAGTTCTTC. This encodes CASSLAGGKDEQFF.

This clonotype was counted many times. The V gene is TRBV6-1, the J gene TRBJ2-3, with 9 bases fitting TRBD1. In germline, CDR1 is MNHNS, CDR2 SASEGT. The trim removed 1 base at V and 4 bases at J, leaving 0 bases unmatched. CDR3 length: 14 residues. The CDR3 nucleotides are TGTGCCAGCAGTGAAGGACAGGGGGCAGATACGCAGTATTTT. Protein sequence: CASSEGQGADTQYF.

This clonotype was counted a few times. This chain joins TRBV7-2 and TRBJ1-5; 10 bases are shared with TRBD1. Germline V CDR1 and CDR2: SGHTA, FQGNSA. V lost 4 bases, J lost 1 base, and 7 bases stayed unmatched. The CDR3 runs to 17 residues. Written as DNA, the CDR3 is TGTGCCAGCAGCTCCGATGACAGGGGGCTAAGCAATCAGCCCCAGCATTTT. Translated: CASSSDDRGLSNQPQHF.

The chain employs TRBV6-6 and TRBJ2-7; the D gene could be TRBD1 or TRBD2 (5 bases each). Germline CDR1 and CDR2: MNHNY and SVGAGI (reference sequence). The CDR3 loop spans 13 amino acids. V was cut by 10 bases and J by 1 base, with 14 bases left in between. The DNA for the CDR3 is TGTGCCACCACCGGGACGGAGTCCTACGAGCAGTACTTC. Its protein is CATTGTESYEQYF.